These 23 T cell receptor beta chains originate from one sample sequenced in a study of OX40 agonist ivuxolimab in advanced cancers. The method was immunoSEQ multiplex PCR; TCRdb's version includes in-frame clones alone and lacks a portion of them. Among tens of thousands of clones listed, 88% were seen once. The input for sequencing was CD4+ or CD8+ T cells sorted from blood, taken in a trial of the OX40 agonist ivuxolimab. Receptors were obtained from an adult with an advanced solid tumor such as melanoma, head and neck, liver or kidney cancer.

The V and J genes are TRBV6-5 and TRBJ2-1; TRBD2 aligns across 10 bases. V was pared by 2 bases and J by 9 bases, with 7 bases of the junction left unmatched. CDR1 is MNHEY and CDR2 is SVGAGI in the germline V gene. The CDR3 consists of 15 residues. The CDR3 is CASSYGAGGPGEQFF. DNA for the CDR3: TGTGCCAGCAGTTACGGAGCGGGGGGGCCTGGTGAGCAGTTCTTC.

The chain carries TRBV7-9 and TRBJ2-1; D is unresolved. Germline V lookup: CDR1 SEHNR, CDR2 FQNEAQ (reference sequence). Trimming cost V 5 bases and J 6 bases, with 8 bases left between them. This CDR3 spans 12 amino acids. The CDR3 DNA is TGTGCCAGCAGCGGACCAATCAATGAGCAGTTCTTC. Its protein product is CASSGPINEQFF.

V is TRBV7-2 and J is TRBJ2-3; 8 bases align to TRBD2. The CDR3 is 17 residues long. Trimming removed 0 bases from V and 5 bases from J; junction bases left unmatched: 10. Germline loops: CDR1 SGHTA, CDR2 FQGNSA. The CDR3 region is CASSLARSGGIKDTQYF. The CDR3, as DNA: TGTGCCAGCAGCTTAGCGCGGAGCGGGGGAATTAAAGATACGCAGTATTTT.

The chain carries TRBV7-8 and TRBJ2-7; D is uncertain. Per germline, CDR1 SGHVS and CDR2 FQNEAQ. The length of the CDR3 is 13 residues. Trimming stripped 4 bases from V and 5 bases from J, with 12 bases between. CDR3 protein: CASSSPAQDEQYF. As DNA, the CDR3 is TGTGCCAGCAGCTCACCCGCCCAGGACGAGCAGTACTTC.

The chain carries TRBV5-6 and TRBJ2-5; D not resolved. Between the trimmed V and J ends, which lost 4 bases and 6 bases, there was a span of 7 bases. Germline CDR1 SGHDT, CDR2 YYEEEE. This CDR3 contains 11 residues. Here the CDR3 DNA reads TGTGCCAGCAGCAGCCCCCAGACCCAGTACTTC. Translating gives CASSSPQTQYF.

V is TRBV30 and J is TRBJ1-6; the D gene is possibly TRBD1 (5 bases). The CDR3 is made up of 15 amino acids. Germline CDR1 and CDR2: GTSNPN and SVGIG (reference sequence). With 5 bases removed from V and 10 bases from J, the gap between germline ends came to 21 bases. CDR3 amino acids: CAWVSRGNRLSPLHF. CDR3 in DNA: TGTGCCTGGGTCTCTCGGGGGAATCGTCTCTCACCCCTCCACTTT.

The CDR3 DNA reads as TGTGCCAGCAGTGAGTCGCAAGTAGCCAAAAACATTCAGTACTTC. This sequence encodes CASSESQVAKNIQYF. The gene calls are TRBV2 and TRBJ2-4, with D uncertain. The V gene's germline CDR1 is SNHLY and CDR2 FYNNEI. V lost 3 bases and J lost 0, with 9 bases in between. There are 15 residues in the CDR3.

The chain is built from TRBV9 and TRBJ2-5; 8 positions match TRBD1. The end of the DNA is better explained by TRBJ2-7, so the J call may be wrong. Germline CDR1 and CDR2: SGDLS and YYNGEE. The CDR3 runs to 14 residues. The CDR3 DNA follows: TGTGCCAGCAGCGTAGGTGGGACAGGATACGAGCAGTACTTC. The encoded protein is CASSVGGTGYEQYF.

The V gene is TRBV6-1, the J gene TRBJ2-1; 8 positions match TRBD1. V gave up 7 bases and J gave up 4 bases; unmatched junction bases: 9. Germline CDR1 MNHNS, CDR2 SASEGT. The CDR3 runs 15 residues. The CDR3 coding sequence is TGTGCCAGCATTTCCGGGACAGGCCCGTACAATGAGCAGTTCTTC. Its translation is CASISGTGPYNEQFF.

The chain links TRBV7-2 to TRBJ2-3; TRBD2 matches 9 bases. V was pared by 6 bases and J by 2 bases, with 6 bases of the junction left unmatched. This CDR3 is 15 amino acids long. CDR1 is SGHTA, CDR2 FQGNSA, per germline. CDR3 sequence: CASSSLAGPTDTQYF. CDR3 nucleotides: TGTGCCAGCAGTTCGCTAGCGGGGCCCACAGATACGCAGTATTTT.

V is TRBV10-2 and J is TRBJ2-2, with TRBD2 identical over 7 bases. The CDR3 spans 15 residues. The V gene's germline CDR1 is WSHSY and CDR2 SAAADI. Trimming removed 5 bases from V and 2 bases from J; junction bases left unmatched: 5. CDR3 bases: TGCGCCAGCAGTCTGGGGGGGGGAAACACCGGGGAGCTGTTTTTT. Its protein product is CASSLGGGNTGELFF.

This chain links TRBV11-2 with TRBJ2-1, with TRBD2 matching over 11 bases. V lost 3 bases and J lost 5; bases outside the gene matches: 12. Germline assignment: CDR1 SGHAT and CDR2 FQNNGV. The CDR3 contains 18 residues. The CDR3 protein is CASSFGLVAGGPHNEQFF. The DNA for the CDR3 is TGTGCCAGCAGCTTCGGGTTGGTAGCGGGAGGGCCCCACAATGAGCAGTTCTTC.

This sequence joins TRBV6-1 and TRBJ2-3; 11 bases align to TRBD1. V dropped 6 bases and J dropped 4; count of bases not matched to a gene: 6. Germline assignment: CDR1 MNHNS and CDR2 SASEGT. The CDR3 totals 15 residues. CDR3 DNA sequence: TGTGCCAGCAGGTGGACAGGGGGCAGCGCAGATACGCAGTATTTT. This codes for CASRWTGGSADTQYF.

This clone was seen only once. As DNA, the CDR3 is TGTGCCAGCTCACCAGACAGCGCCAACACTGAAGCTTTCTTT. It encodes CASSPDSANTEAFF. This sequence joins TRBV18 and TRBJ1-1; TRBD1 might be the D (5 bases). With 2 bases removed from V and 2 bases from J, the gap between germline ends came to 9 bases. The CDR3 runs to 14 residues. The germline V gene encodes CDR1 KGHSH and CDR2 LQKENI.

This chain links TRBV28 with TRBJ1-1; tentative D call: TRBD1 (6 bases). V was shortened by 5 bases and J by 5 bases, with 18 bases between the two germline ends. CDR1 is MDHEN and CDR2 is SYDVKM in the germline V gene. CDR3 length: 15 residues. CDR3 residues: CASSIRTALDTEAFF. The CDR3, as DNA: TGTGCCAGCAGTATCCGGACAGCCCTGGATACTGAAGCTTTCTTT.

The chain is built from TRBV5-1 and TRBJ2-1; 10 bases align to TRBD2. This CDR3 is built from 15 residues. The J segment lost 4 bases and the V segment lost 3 bases, leaving 4 bases of the junction unmatched. Per the germline V gene, CDR1 is SGHRS and CDR2 is YFSETQ. The CDR3 DNA reads TGCGCCAGCAGCTGGACGGGACTAGCGTACAATGAGCAGTTCTTC. Translating gives CASSWTGLAYNEQFF. Drawing the rest from reference TRBV5-1 and TRBJ2-1, the complete variable domain is KAGVTQTPRYLIKTRGQQVTLSCSPISGHRSVSWYQQTPGQGLQFLFEYFSETQRNKGNFPGRFSGRQFSNSRSEMNVSTLELGDSALYLCASSWTGLAYNEQFFGPGTRLTVL.

The chain combines TRBV18 with TRBJ2-3; a weak D match, TRBD1 (5 bases). Germline V gene data show CDR1 as KGHSH and CDR2 as LQKENI. Between the trimmed V and J ends, which lost 1 base and 3 bases, there was a span of 11 bases. The CDR3 length is 15 residues. For the CDR3, the DNA is TGTGCCAGCTCACCACGGGTTAAGGGGACAGATACGCAGTATTTT. Amino acids: CASSPRVKGTDTQYF.

The CDR3 DNA follows: TGTGCCAGCATGGGGGGGGACTCCTACGAGCAGTACTTC. It encodes CASMGGDSYEQYF. The rearrangement joins TRBV27 to TRBJ2-7, with TRBD2 identical over 7 bases. J lost 0 bases, V lost 7 bases, and 3 bases had no gene match. Germline V CDR1 and CDR2: MNHEY, SMNVEV (reference sequence). CDR3 length equals 13 residues.

CDR3 bases: TGTGCCAGCAGCCCGGCAAGTCTGGGGAGCTCCTACGAGCAGTACTTC. It encodes CASSPASLGSSYEQYF. The chain has TRBV11-2 and TRBJ2-5; possible D gene TRBD2, 5 bases. TRBJ2-7 explains the end of the DNA better; the J call may be wrong. CDR3 size: 16 residues. CDR1 is SGHAT, CDR2 FQNNGV, per germline.

In regard to this clone: This sample also contains other DNA sequences that code for the same CDR3. The rearrangement uses TRBV4-1 and TRBJ1-5; D unresolved. This CDR3 has 17 residues. In germline, CDR1 is MGHRA, CDR2 YSYEKL. The V end was cut by 0 bases, the J end by 0 bases, with 12 bases between. The CDR3 region is CASSQEASDYSNQPQHF. Written as DNA, the CDR3 is TGCGCCAGCAGCCAAGAGGCGTCAGATTATAGCAATCAGCCCCAGCATTTT.

V and J are TRBV2 and TRBJ2-5, with a possible D match to TRBD2 (7 bases). The DNA matches TRBJ2-7 better at its end, which makes the J call doubtful. The CDR3 loop spans 14 amino acids. The germline V gene has CDR1 SNHLY and CDR2 FYNNEI. CDR3 nucleotide sequence: TGTGCCAGCAGTGGAGGGGGGGTTTATGACGAGCAGTACTTC. Encoded protein: CASSGGGVYDEQYF.

The chain carries TRBV6-5 and TRBJ1-6, with 8 bases fitting TRBD1. The CDR3 spans 15 residues. The J segment lost 9 bases and the V segment lost 2 bases, leaving 6 bases of the junction unmatched. Germline V gene data show CDR1 as MNHEY and CDR2 as SVGAGI. CDR3 region: CASSYRQGASSPLHF. Written as DNA, the CDR3 is TGTGCCAGCAGTTACCGCCAGGGGGCAAGTTCACCCCTCCACTTT.

This chain joins TRBV2 and TRBJ1-5; D perhaps matches TRBD1 (5 bases). Trimming left V 3 bases short and J 3 bases short, with 12 bases between. CDR1 and CDR2 from the germline V gene are SNHLY and FYNNEI. CDR3 length: 15 amino acids. The CDR3 nucleotides read TGTGCCAGCAGTGATCGCACAGGAACCAATCAGCCCCAGCATTTT. Translating gives CASSDRTGTNQPQHF. Based on the CDR3 plus reference TRBV2 and TRBJ1-5, the full variable domain is EPEVTQTPSHQVTQMGQEVILRCVPISNHLYFYWYRQILGQKVEFLVSFYNNEISEKSEIFDDQFSVERPDGSNFTLKIRSTKLEDSAMYFCASSDRTGTNQPQHFGDGTRLSIL.